This T cell receptor beta chain was identified during a study of T cells in Graves' hyperthyroidism and ophthalmopathy. The ends lost 4 bases at V and 6 bases at J; junction bases unmatched: 16. The CDR3 runs to 19 residues. CDR1 is MDHEN, CDR2 SYDVKM, per germline. RNA transcripts gave rise to amplified TCR beta CDR3 regions. HTBI primers were used for first-round RT-PCR of the TCR CDR3. In TCRdb, the multiplex PCR reads were re-called with MiXCR into one record per CDR3 protein. Among 300,000 to 500,000 distinct CDR3 sequences listed, 14% to 15% were seen once. The source is a woman aged 30 to 39 with Graves' hyperthyroidism. Sequencing input: blood. The chain uses TRBV28 and TRBJ2-3, with 13 bases that match TRBD2. CDR3 region: CASSWTSGSLKADTDTQYF. CDR3 nucleotides: TGTGCCAGCAGTTGGACTAGCGGGAGTCTTAAGGCAGACACGGATACGCAGTATTTT.